This T cell receptor beta chain was captured in a study of T cells in Graves' hyperthyroidism and ophthalmopathy. There were TCR beta CDR3 regions amplified from RNA transcripts. The study used the HTBI primer set for a first-round RT-PCR of the TCR CDR3. TCRdb redid the calling of the multiplex PCR reads with MiXCR, one entry per CDR3 protein. The table has some 700,000 distinct CDR3 sequences, approximately 15% seen once; the top ten hold less than 20%. Trimming shortened V by 3 bases and J by 4 bases, and 16 bases separated the two germline ends. Germline assignment: CDR1 LGHNA and CDR2 YSLEER. The CDR3 covers 15 residues.

This TCR was sampled from a man over 45 with Graves' hyperthyroidism. This chain uses TRBV4-3 with TRBJ2-7; D is unresolved. Sequenced: blood. CDR3 DNA sequence: TGCGCCAGCAGCCACTCGACTGCGGCCTTGTACGAGCAGTACTTC. Translated, it gives CASSHSTAALYEQYF.